A selection of T cell receptor beta chains follows, all from one sample in a study of T cells in Graves' hyperthyroidism and ophthalmopathy. From the multiplex PCR reads, TCRdb called clonotypes with MiXCR, one entry per CDR3 protein. Seen here are 93,000 or so distinct CDR3 sequences, less than 55% observed once, and the top ten hold about a quarter. Sequences were obtained from blood. Source of these receptors: a man in his forties or fifties with Graves' hyperthyroidism. Both conserved end residues are part of each CDR3. The D gene is left open where the match is weak. The size field is filled for only some rows; it gives once, few, many or a size class.

V gene	clone size	D gene	J gene	CDR3 DNA	CDR3 protein
TRBV20-1	-	TRBD1	TRBJ1-5	TGCAGTGCCATCCCAGGGGGCATGGGCAATCAGCCCCAGCATTTT	CSAIPGGMGNQPQHF
TRBV6-5	-	TRBD2	TRBJ2-1	TGTGCCAGCAGTTACTCGATGGGGCGGGAGAAATACAATGAGCAGTTCTTC	CASSYSMGREKYNEQFF
TRBV9	many	-	TRBJ1-6	TGTGCCAGCAGCTCTAATTTCGGGGGGAATTCACCCCTCCACTTT	CASSSNFGGNSPLHF
TRBV2	-	-	TRBJ1-1	TGTGCCAGCAGTGAAGGGGTCCCATACTCTGGGCAGGCGCAGAAAGCTTTCTTT	CASSEGVPYSGQAQKAFF
TRBV20-1	-	TRBD2	TRBJ2-7	TGCAGTGCTAGGGGGACTAGCGGGTCCTACGAGCAGTACTTC	CSARGTSGSYEQYF
TRBV6-6	many	TRBD1	TRBJ1-5	TGTGCCAGCAGTTCGGAGAGGGACAGGGGAGGACAGCCCCAGCATTTT	CASSSERDRGGQPQHF
TRBV20-1	many	-	TRBJ2-2	TGCAGTGCTAGAGATCTAGGGGGGGAGGCCGGGGAGCTGTTTTTT	CSARDLGGEAGELFF
TRBV7-2	many	-	TRBJ2-5	TGTGCCAGCAGCTTATTGCCGGGGGAAATGGAGACCCAGTACTTC	CASSLLPGEMETQYF
TRBV28	many	-	TRBJ1-6	TGTGCCAGCAGACGAACTGGAAATTCACCCCTCCACTTT	CASRRTGNSPLHF
TRBV9	-	-	TRBJ2-1	TGTGCCAGCAGCCCCGGATGGGGCTATGGACTCTCAAATGAGCAGTTCTTC	CASSPGWGYGLSNEQFF
TRBV2	-	-	TRBJ2-7	TGTGCCAGCAGTTTCGCCCGCTCAGAACACCCCTACGAGCGGTACTTC	CASSFARSEHPYERYF
TRBV7-9	many	-	TRBJ1-2	TGTGCCAGCAGCCGCGCCGGGAGCGGCGGTGGCTACACCTTC	CASSRAGSGGGYTF
TRBV7-2	once	-	TRBJ1-1	TGTGCCAGCTCACCACCGACGGAGAACACTGAAGCTTTCTTT	CASSPPTENTEAFF
TRBV6-5	few	TRBD1	TRBJ1-4	TGTGCCAGCAGGCCCGGGACAGGGGGGTCGTTGGAAAAACTGTTTTTT	CASRPGTGGSLEKLFF
TRBV19	-	-	TRBJ2-1	TGTGCCAGTAGTCGGAGTGGGTCGGGGCCTTCCTACAATGAGCAGTTCTTC	CASSRSGSGPSYNEQFF
TRBV12-3/TRBV12-4	-	-	TRBJ1-2	TGTGCCAGCAGTTTCAGGGATTACGGAGGCTACACCTTC	CASSFRDYGGYTF
TRBV6-2/TRBV6-3	many	TRBD2	TRBJ2-1	TGTGCCAGCAGTCCACTAGCGGGGGACGGCAATGAGCAGTTCTTC	CASSPLAGDGNEQFF
TRBV5-1	-	-	TRBJ2-3	TGCGCCAGCAGCTTGGAGGCTGGGAGCACAGATACGCAGTATTTT	CASSLEAGSTDTQYF
TRBV5-1	many	-	TRBJ2-2	TGCGCCAGCAGCGACCGGGATCCCACCACCGGGGAGCTGTTTTTT	CASSDRDPTTGELFF
TRBV20-1	many	-	TRBJ1-6	TGCAGTGCTAGAGATCTAAGCTCCTATAATTCACCCCTCCACTTT	CSARDLSSYNSPLHF
TRBV11-2	once	-	TRBJ2-5	TGTGCCAGCAGGGGGCCTAGAGAGACCCAGTACTTC	CASRGPRETQYF
TRBV7-8	many	TRBD2	TRBJ2-7	TGTGCCAGCAGCATGGACAGGAGTTGGGGACTAGCGCGGTACGAGCAGTACTTC	CASSMDRSWGLARYEQYF
TRBV2	-	TRBD1	TRBJ2-5	TGTGCCAGCAGTCCCGGGACAGGGTCCGGGGAAGAGACCCAGTACTTC	CASSPGTGSGEETQYF
TRBV20-1	-	-	TRBJ1-6	TGCAGTGCTTTAGGACTGAGGAATCAGCCCCTCCACTTT	CSALGLRNQPLHF
TRBV19	many	TRBD1	TRBJ2-1	TGTGCCAGTAGGAGACCAACAGGGGATGAGCAGTTCTTC	CASRRPTGDEQFF
TRBV20-1	-	-	TRBJ2-2	TGCAGTGCTGGAACCGGGGAGCTGTTTTTT	CSAGTGELFF
TRBV5-6	many	-	TRBJ2-1	TGTGCCAGCAGCTTGGGAGACAGTGGATCCTACAATGAGCAGTTCTTC	CASSLGDSGSYNEQFF
TRBV24-1	-	-	TRBJ2-3	TGTGCCACCAGTGGTCCCACGAGGGGACTCACAGATACGCAGTATTTT	CATSGPTRGLTDTQYF
TRBV25-1	-	-	TRBJ2-7	TGTATCACCCTCTGCGAGCAGTACTTC	CITLCEQYF
TRBV7-3	many	TRBD2	TRBJ2-1	TGTGCCAGCAGCCTAGCGGGAGGGAATGACAATGAGCAGTTCTTC	CASSLAGGNDNEQFF
TRBV29-1	few	TRBD2	TRBJ2-5	TGCAGCGTTGAAGTAGCGGGGAGAGGTGAGACCCAGTACTTC	CSVEVAGRGETQYF
TRBV7-9	-	-	TRBJ2-7	TGTGCCAGCAGCCTCACGGTCGTCCCCTACGAGCAGTACTTC	CASSLTVVPYEQYF
TRBV19	few	-	TRBJ1-6	TGTGCCTGGAGCCTCACAGGGAAGTATTCACCCCTCCACTTT	CAWSLTGKYSPLHF
TRBV27	-	-	TRBJ2-1	TGTGCCAGCAGCTTTTACAGGGTTAATGAGCAGTTCTTC	CASSFYRVNEQFF
TRBV6-5	-	-	TRBJ1-3	TGTGCCAGCAGTCGAGGGGACACCACATACTTT	CASSRGDTTYF